Here is one TCR beta chain with its context. The data derive from a study of CD8+ T cells in alopecia areata. Isolated RNA was reverse transcribed into cDNA used as the sequencing template. Sequenced by immunoSEQ multiplex PCR; TCRdb stores in-frame clones only, minus some. The data contain around 120,000 clones, 60% to 65% of them singletons. The CDR3 is made up of 15 amino acids. J lost 2 bases, V lost 7 bases, and 6 bases had no gene match. Germline V CDR1 and CDR2: MGHRA, YSYEKL. The treatment denotes: oral pan-JAK inhibitor, 5-10 mg twice daily. The receptor was derived from a human donor with alopecia areata. J is TRBJ2-7 and V is TRBV4-1; TRBD2 matches at 12 bases. The material was CD4+ T cells sorted from blood, obtained at week 4, from a patient treated with tofacitinib. Here the CDR3 reads CASTLGLAGTYEQYF. The CDR3 nucleotides read TGCGCCAGCACCCTTGGACTAGCGGGGACCTACGAGCAGTACTTC.